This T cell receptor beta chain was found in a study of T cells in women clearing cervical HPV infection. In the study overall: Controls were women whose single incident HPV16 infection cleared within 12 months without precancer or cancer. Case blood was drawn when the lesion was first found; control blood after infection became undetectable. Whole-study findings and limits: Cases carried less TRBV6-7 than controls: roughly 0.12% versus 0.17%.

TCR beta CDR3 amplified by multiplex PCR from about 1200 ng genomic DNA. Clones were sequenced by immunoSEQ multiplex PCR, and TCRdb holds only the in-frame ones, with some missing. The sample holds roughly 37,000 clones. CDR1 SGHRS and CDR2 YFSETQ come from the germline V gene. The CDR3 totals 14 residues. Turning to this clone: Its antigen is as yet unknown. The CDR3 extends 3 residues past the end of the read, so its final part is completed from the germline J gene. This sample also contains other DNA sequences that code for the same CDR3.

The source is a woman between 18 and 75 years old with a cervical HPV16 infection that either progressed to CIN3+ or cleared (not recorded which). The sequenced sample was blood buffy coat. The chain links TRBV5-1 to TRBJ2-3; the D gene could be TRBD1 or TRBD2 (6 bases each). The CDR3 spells CASSLEGGRETQYF. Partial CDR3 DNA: TGCGCCAGCAGCTTGGAAGGGGGACGGGAGACG.